The clone carrying this T cell receptor beta chain turned up a few times. The antigen is undetermined. The data were produced by immunoSEQ multiplex PCR, yet TCRdb's version contains in-frame clones alone and is incomplete. The sample carries 46,000 or so clones, just under 80% recorded once. Germline V gene data show CDR1 as SGHVS and CDR2 as FQNEAQ. Trimming took off 5 bases at V and 4 bases at J, with 17 bases between the two ends. The CDR3 is 15 residues long. This sample is drawn from a study of memory CD4+ T cells and cytomegalovirus serostatus. The sort gate was single viable CD3+CD4+CD8-CD45RO+ cells for memory CD4+ T cells. The study, taken as a whole, reports: CMV serostatus prediction reached median AUC 0.95, or 0.91 with US-trained model.

The rearrangement uses TRBV7-8 and TRBJ1-2, with D possibly TRBD1 on 5 matching bases. The sample was memory CD4+ T cells from blood. The source is an adult in good health and CMV-seronegative. The CDR3 loop reads CASSITGTTTYGYTF. Written as DNA, the CDR3 is TGTGCCAGCAGCATCACCGGGACCACTACCTATGGCTACACCTTC.